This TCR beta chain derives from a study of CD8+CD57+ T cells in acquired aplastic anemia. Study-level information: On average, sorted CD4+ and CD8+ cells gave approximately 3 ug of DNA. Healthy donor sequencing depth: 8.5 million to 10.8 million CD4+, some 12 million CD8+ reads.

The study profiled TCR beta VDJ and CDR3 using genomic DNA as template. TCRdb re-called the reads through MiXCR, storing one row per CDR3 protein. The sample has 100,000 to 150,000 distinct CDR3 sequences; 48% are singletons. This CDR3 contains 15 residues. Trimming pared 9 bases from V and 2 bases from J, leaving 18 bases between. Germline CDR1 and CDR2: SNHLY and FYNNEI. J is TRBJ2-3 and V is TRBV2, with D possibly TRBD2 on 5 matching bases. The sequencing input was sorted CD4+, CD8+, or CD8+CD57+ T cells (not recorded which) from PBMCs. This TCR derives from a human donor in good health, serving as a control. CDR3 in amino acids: CASGPERRFTDTQYF. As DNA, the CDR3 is TGTGCCAGTGGCCCAGAGCGGCGATTCACAGATACGCAGTATTTT.